One TCR beta chain is described in this entry. Its antigen is unknown. Healthy HIV-negative adults with no recent acute infections or vaccinations were recruited as donors. Negatively enriched CD4+ T cells were divided by CD45RA into naive and memory. This sample stems from a study of shared clonotypes between healthy human individuals. Broader study findings: Memory subsets generally showed smaller estimated richness than naive subsets did.

Trimming cost V 6 bases and J 4 bases, with 6 bases left between them. The V gene's germline CDR1 is MDHEN and CDR2 SYDVKM. This CDR3 is 11 amino acids long. Original processing notes: Junction-only immunoSEQ data arrived without quality scores, meaning filtering differed. Produced via immunoSEQ multiplex PCR; TCRdb's table is partial and in-frame only. The V and J calls and clone size are taken from that table; D and trimming were inferred from the DNA. The sample lists under 200,000 clones, 80% to 95% seen once, with about 0.07% in the top ten. The rearrangement joins TRBV28 to TRBJ1-1; no definite D call. The sample taken for sequencing was naive CD4+ T cells sorted from blood. Subset meaning: CD45RA+ positively selected. This TCR derives from a woman aged 30 to 39 in good health. The CDR3 bases are TGTGCCAGCAGGTCAGTCACTGAAGCTTTCTTT. It encodes CASRSVTEAFF.